The T cell receptor (beta chain) described here comes from a study of cytomegalovirus exposure and HLA in healthy donors. In germline, CDR1 is LGHNA, CDR2 YNFKEQ. The CDR3 has 13 amino acids. Unmatched junction bases numbered 1, after V lost 2 bases and J lost 4 bases. The PCR ran on 60 Vbeta and 13 Jbeta primers. Profiled with immunoSEQ multiplex PCR; TCRdb holds only in-frame clones, not every one. The sample holds approximately 160,000 clones; 75% to 90% are singletons and the top ten take 4.5%. Study results and caveats: Trimming of TCR beta V- and J-genes showed a link, identified in a later analysis, to a missense DCLRE1C variant. Later analysis identified several of the most significant clusters that appeared linked to common viral pathogens.

For this clone: The antigen is undetermined.

The donors comprised healthy bone marrow donors. Whereas donors were nominally healthy upon sampling, unrecorded immune exposures were probable. The chain links TRBV4-2 to TRBJ1-2, with 7 bases aligning to TRBD1. The sample was PBMCs. This clonotype was sampled from a woman in her forties or fifties in good health and CMV-seropositive. The CDR3 sequence: CASSQRDSYGYTF. Written as DNA, the CDR3 is TGTGCCAGCAGCCAACGGGACAGCTATGGCTACACCTTC.